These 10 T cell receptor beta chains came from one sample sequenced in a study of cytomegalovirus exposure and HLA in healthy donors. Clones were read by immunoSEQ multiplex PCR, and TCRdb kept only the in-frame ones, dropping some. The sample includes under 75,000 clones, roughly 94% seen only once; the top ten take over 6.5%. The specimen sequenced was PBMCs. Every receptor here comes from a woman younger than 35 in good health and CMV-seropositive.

The CDR3 nucleotides are TGTGCCAGCAGCGCAGGGATTGCTAACACAGATACGCAGTATTTT. Its protein product is CASSAGIANTDTQYF. The chain couples TRBV6-1 to TRBJ2-3, with D maybe TRBD1 (5 bases). CDR3 length: 15 amino acids. From germline, CDR1 is MNHNS and CDR2 SASEGT. Trimming pared 6 bases from V and 2 bases from J, leaving 15 bases between.

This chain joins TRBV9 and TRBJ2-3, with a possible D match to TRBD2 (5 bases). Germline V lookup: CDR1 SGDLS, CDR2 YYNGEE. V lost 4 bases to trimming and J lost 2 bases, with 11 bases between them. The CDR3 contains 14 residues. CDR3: CASSQRGVTDTQYF. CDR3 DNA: TGTGCCAGCAGCCAACGGGGTGTCACAGATACGCAGTATTTT.

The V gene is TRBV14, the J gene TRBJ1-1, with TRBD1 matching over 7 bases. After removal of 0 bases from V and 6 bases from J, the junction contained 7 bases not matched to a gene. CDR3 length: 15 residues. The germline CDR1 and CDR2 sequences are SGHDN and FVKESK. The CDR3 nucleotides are TGTGCCAGCAGCCAAGAACCAGGGGGAAGCTCTGAAGCTTTCTTT. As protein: CASSQEPGGSSEAFF.

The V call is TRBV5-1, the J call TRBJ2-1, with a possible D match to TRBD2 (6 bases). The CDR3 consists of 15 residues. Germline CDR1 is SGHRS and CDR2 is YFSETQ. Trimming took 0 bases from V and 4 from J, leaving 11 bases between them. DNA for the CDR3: TGCGCCAGCAGCTTGGGGGACTCGGAATACAATGAGCAGTTCTTC. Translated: CASSLGDSEYNEQFF. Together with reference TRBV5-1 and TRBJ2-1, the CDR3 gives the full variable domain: KAGVTQTPRYLIKTRGQQVTLSCSPISGHRSVSWYQQTPGQGLQFLFEYFSETQRNKGNFPGRFSGRQFSNSRSEMNVSTLELGDSALYLCASSLGDSEYNEQFFGPGTRLTVL.

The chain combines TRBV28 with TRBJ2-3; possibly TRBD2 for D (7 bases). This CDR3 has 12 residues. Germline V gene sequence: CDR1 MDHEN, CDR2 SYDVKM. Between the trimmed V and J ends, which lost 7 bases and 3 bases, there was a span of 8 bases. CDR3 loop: CASKGGTDTQYF. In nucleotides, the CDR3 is TGTGCCAGCAAGGGGGGGACAGATACGCAGTATTTT.

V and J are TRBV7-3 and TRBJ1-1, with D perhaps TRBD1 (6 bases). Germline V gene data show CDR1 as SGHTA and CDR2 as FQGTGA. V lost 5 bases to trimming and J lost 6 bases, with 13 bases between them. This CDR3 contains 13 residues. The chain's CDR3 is CASSKQGTAEAFF. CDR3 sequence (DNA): TGTGCCAGCAGCAAACAGGGAACGGCTGAAGCTTTCTTT.

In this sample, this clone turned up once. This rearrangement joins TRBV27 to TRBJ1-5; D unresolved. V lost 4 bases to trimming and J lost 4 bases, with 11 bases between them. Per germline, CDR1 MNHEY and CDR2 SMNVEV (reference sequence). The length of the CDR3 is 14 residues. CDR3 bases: TGTGCCAGCAGTTCCCGGACTGGGAATCAGCCCCAGCATTTT. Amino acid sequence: CASSSRTGNQPQHF.

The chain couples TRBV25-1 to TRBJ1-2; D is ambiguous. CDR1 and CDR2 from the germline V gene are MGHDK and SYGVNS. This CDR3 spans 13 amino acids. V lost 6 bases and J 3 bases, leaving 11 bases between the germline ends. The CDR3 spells CASRAGDYYGYTF. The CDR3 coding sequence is TGTGCCAGCAGGGCCGGGGATTACTATGGCTACACCTTC.

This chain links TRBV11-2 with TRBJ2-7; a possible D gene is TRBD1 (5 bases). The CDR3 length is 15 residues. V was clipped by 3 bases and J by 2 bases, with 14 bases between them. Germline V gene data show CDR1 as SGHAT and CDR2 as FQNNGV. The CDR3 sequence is CASSFQGKVTYEQYF. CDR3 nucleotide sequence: TGTGCCAGCAGCTTCCAGGGTAAAGTAACCTACGAGCAGTACTTC.

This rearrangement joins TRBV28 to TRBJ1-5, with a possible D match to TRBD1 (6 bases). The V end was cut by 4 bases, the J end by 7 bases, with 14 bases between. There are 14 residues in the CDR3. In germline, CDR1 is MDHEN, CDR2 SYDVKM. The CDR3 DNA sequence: TGTGCCAGCAGTTATTTACAGGGAAACCAGCCCCAGCATTTT. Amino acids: CASSYLQGNQPQHF.